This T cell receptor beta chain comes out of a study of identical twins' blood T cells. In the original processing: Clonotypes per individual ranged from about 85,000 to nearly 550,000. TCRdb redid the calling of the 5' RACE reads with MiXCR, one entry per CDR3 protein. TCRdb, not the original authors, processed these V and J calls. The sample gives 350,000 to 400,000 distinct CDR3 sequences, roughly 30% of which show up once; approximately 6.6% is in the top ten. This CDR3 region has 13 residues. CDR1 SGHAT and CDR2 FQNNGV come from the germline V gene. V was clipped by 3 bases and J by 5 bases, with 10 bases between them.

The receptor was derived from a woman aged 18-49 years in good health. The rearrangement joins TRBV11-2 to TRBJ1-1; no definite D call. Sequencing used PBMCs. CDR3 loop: CASSFSLGTEAFF. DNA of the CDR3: TGTGCCAGCAGCTTCTCTCTGGGAACTGAAGCTTTCTTT.